This is a list of T cell receptor beta chains from one sample in a study of blood T cell repertoires in COVID-19. Here immunoSEQ multiplex PCR was the method, and the copy in TCRdb shows in-frame clones only, minus some. The table shows 75,000 to 90,000 clones, with approximately 85% occurring only once. Material: peripheral blood. The source is a man between 45 and 60 years old with active COVID-19. CDR3s include the opening cysteine and the closing phenylalanine or tryptophan. D genes are given only for firm matches. Expanded clones are given a class, and other clones once, few, many or no size at all.

clone_size d_call j_call v_call cdr3_aa cdr3_nt
NA TRBD1 TRBJ1-2 TRBV11-2 CASSITGQEYYGYTF TGTGCCAGCAGCATTACCGGACAGGAATACTATGGCTACACCTTC
once TRBD2 TRBJ2-7 TRBV5-6 CASSASTSGRGYEQYF TGTGCCAGCAGCGCGTCAACTAGCGGGAGGGGATACGAGCAGTACTTC
NA NA TRBJ2-1 TRBV5-1 CASSLGDYNEQFF TGCGCCAGCAGCTTGGGAGATTACAATGAGCAGTTCTTC
NA NA TRBJ1-2 TRBV28 CASSPTAANYGYTF TGTGCCAGCAGCCCGACAGCAGCTAACTATGGCTACACCTTC
NA TRBD1 TRBJ1-4 TRBV19 CASSGTGVATNEKLFF TGTGCCAGTTCCGGGACAGGGGTTGCAACTAATGAAAAACTGTTTTTT
NA TRBD2 TRBJ2-1 TRBV9 CASSDAGGSYNEQFF TGTGCCAGCAGCGACGCGGGAGGCTCCTACAATGAGCAGTTCTTC
NA TRBD1 TRBJ2-7 TRBV5-1 CASSLAQGAYEQYF TGCGCCAGCAGCTTGGCCCAGGGGGCTTACGAGCAGTACTTC
NA NA TRBJ1-1 TRBV9 CASTPGGTEAFF TGTGCCAGCACCCCCGGAGGCACTGAAGCTTTCTTT
NA NA TRBJ2-7 TRBV7-8 CASSPVFSYEQYF TGTGCCAGCAGCCCGGTCTTCTCTTACGAGCAGTACTTC
few NA TRBJ2-7 TRBV5-1 CASSLATGTQEQYF TGCGCCAGCAGCTTGGCCACAGGGACCCAAGAGCAGTACTTC
once TRBD1 TRBJ2-5 TRBV2 CASSDRTGGQETQYF TGTGCCAGCAGTGATAGGACAGGGGGGCAAGAGACCCAGTACTTC
few NA TRBJ1-3 TRBV28 CASSLKSWGLLNGNTIYF TGTGCCAGCAGTTTAAAAAGCTGGGGCCTCCTAAATGGAAACACCATATATTTT
NA NA TRBJ1-2 TRBV5-1 CASSSDSTVYGYTF TGCGCCAGCAGCTCCGATTCGACAGTCTATGGCTACACCTTC
NA NA TRBJ2-2 TRBV2 CASSDLGHILNTGELFF TGTGCCAGCAGTGATCTGGGACACATTCTGAACACCGGGGAGCTGTTTTTT
NA NA TRBJ1-2 TRBV19 CASSEGDYGYTF TGTGCCAGTAGTGAAGGGGACTATGGCTACACCTTC
NA NA TRBJ1-6 TRBV4-3 CASSQERQAPLNNSPLHF TGCGCCAGCAGCCAAGAACGGCAGGCCCCGTTGAATAATTCACCCCTCCACTTT
NA TRBD1 TRBJ1-1 TRBV7-9 CASSKKGQGADTEAFF TGTGCCAGCAGCAAAAAAGGGCAGGGGGCAGACACTGAAGCTTTCTTT
NA NA TRBJ1-3 TRBV19 CASSIRRVSGNTIYF TGTGCCAGTAGTATCCGCCGGGTTTCTGGAAACACCATATATTTT
few NA TRBJ2-7 TRBV7-8 CASSAVLRGQRIYEQYF TGTGCCAGCAGCGCCGTACTCAGGGGCCAACGGATCTACGAGCAGTACTTC
NA TRBD1 TRBJ1-2 TRBV7-9 CASSSTPGGANYGYTF TGTGCCAGCAGCTCTACCCCAGGGGGCGCCAACTATGGCTACACCTTC
NA NA TRBJ1-6 TRBV28 CASKRSSYNSPLHF TGTGCCAGCAAGCGGAGCTCCTATAATTCACCCCTCCACTTT
NA NA TRBJ2-2 TRBV5-1 CASSLALAGTTGELFF TGCGCCAGCAGCTTGGCCTTGGCAGGAACTACCGGGGAGCTGTTTTTT
NA NA TRBJ1-6 TRBV30 CAWSVIGRGDSPLHF TGTGCCTGGAGTGTTATTGGACGGGGAGATTCACCCCTCCACTTT
NA TRBD1 TRBJ1-2 TRBV7-2 CASSFYRGNGYTF TGTGCCAGCAGCTTCTACAGGGGGAATGGCTACACCTTC
NA NA TRBJ2-1 TRBV27 CASSQTWVGSYNEQFF TGTGCCAGCAGCCAGACTTGGGTGGGCTCCTACAATGAGCAGTTCTTC
NA TRBD1 TRBJ1-5 TRBV19 CASSSAFQGGNQPQHF TGTGCCAGTAGCTCAGCGTTTCAGGGGGGCAATCAGCCCCAGCATTTT
NA TRBD1 TRBJ1-3 TRBV5-1 CASSLSTGPGGSGNTIYF TGCGCCAGCAGCTTGTCGACCGGCCCAGGGGGCTCTGGAAACACCATATATTTT
once TRBD2 TRBJ2-7 TRBV2 CASKIPGLASKEQYF TGTGCCAGTAAAATCCCGGGACTAGCCTCGAAAGAGCAGTACTTC
NA NA TRBJ1-3 TRBV3-1/TRBV3-2 CASSQDLGGAVSGNTIYF TGTGCCAGCAGCCAAGATCTTGGGGGGGCGGTCTCTGGAAACACCATATATTTT
NA NA TRBJ1-2 TRBV5-1 CASSLGQQYGYTF TGCGCCAGCAGCTTGGGACAGCAATATGGCTACACCTTC
once NA TRBJ1-3 TRBV24-1 CATSDSGFAAHTIYF TGTGCCACCAGTGACTCAGGGTTTGCCGCGCACACCATATATTTT
once NA TRBJ2-2 TRBV7-9 CASSIPTPSGGDTGELFF TGTGCCAGCAGCATTCCCACCCCCTCGGGGGGCGACACCGGGGAGCTGTTTTTT
few NA TRBJ1-5 TRBV19 CASGNTGSGQPQHF TGTGCCAGTGGCAATACAGGGTCAGGTCAGCCCCAGCATTTT
NA TRBD1 TRBJ2-1 TRBV11-2 CASREGTGPNEQFF TGTGCCAGCAGGGAAGGGACAGGCCCCAATGAGCAGTTCTTC
NA TRBD1 TRBJ2-7 TRBV6-5 CASSYYGQGNEQYF TGTGCCAGCAGTTACTACGGACAGGGTAACGAGCAGTACTTC
once TRBD1 TRBJ1-1 TRBV29-1 CSARDSNTEAFF TGCAGCGCCCGGGACAGCAACACTGAAGCTTTCTTT
NA TRBD1 TRBJ2-2 TRBV6-1 CASSAGQGALSGTGELFF TGTGCCAGCAGTGCGGGACAGGGGGCGCTTTCGGGTACCGGGGAGCTGTTTTTT
NA NA TRBJ2-7 TRBV14 CASSRTGLRNYEQYF TGTGCCAGCAGCCGAACCGGACTGAGGAACTACGAGCAGTACTTC
NA NA TRBJ1-1 TRBV6-2/TRBV6-3 CASSYGTRTEAFF TGTGCCAGCAGTTACGGCACGAGGACTGAAGCTTTCTTT
NA NA TRBJ1-1 TRBV9 CASSVEGGYTEAFF TGTGCCAGCAGCGTAGAAGGAGGTTACACTGAAGCTTTCTTT
NA TRBD2 TRBJ2-7 TRBV6-5 CASRPTSGGYYEQYF TGTGCCAGCAGACCTACTAGCGGGGGGTACTATGAGCAGTACTTC
NA TRBD1 TRBJ2-7 TRBV2 CASSAGTGSYEQYF TGTGCCAGCAGTGCCGGGACAGGATCCTACGAGCAGTACTTC